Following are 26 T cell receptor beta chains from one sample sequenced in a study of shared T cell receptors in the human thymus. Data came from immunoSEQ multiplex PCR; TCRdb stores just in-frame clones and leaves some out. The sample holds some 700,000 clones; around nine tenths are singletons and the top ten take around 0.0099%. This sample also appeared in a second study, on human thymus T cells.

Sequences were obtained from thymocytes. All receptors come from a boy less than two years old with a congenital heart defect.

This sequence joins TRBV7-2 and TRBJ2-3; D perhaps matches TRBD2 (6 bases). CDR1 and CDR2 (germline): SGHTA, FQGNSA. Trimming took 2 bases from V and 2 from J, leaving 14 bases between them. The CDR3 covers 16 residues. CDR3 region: CASSLQGLPLTDTQYF. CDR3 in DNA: TGTGCCAGCAGCTTACAGGGACTTCCCCTCACAGATACGCAGTATTTT.

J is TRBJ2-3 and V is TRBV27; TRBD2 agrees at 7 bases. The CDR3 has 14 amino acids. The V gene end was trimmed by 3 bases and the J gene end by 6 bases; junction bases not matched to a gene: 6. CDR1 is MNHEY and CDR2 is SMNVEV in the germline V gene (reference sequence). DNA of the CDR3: TGTGCCAGCAGTTTGCGGGGGAGACTTGATACGCAGTATTTT. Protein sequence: CASSLRGRLDTQYF.

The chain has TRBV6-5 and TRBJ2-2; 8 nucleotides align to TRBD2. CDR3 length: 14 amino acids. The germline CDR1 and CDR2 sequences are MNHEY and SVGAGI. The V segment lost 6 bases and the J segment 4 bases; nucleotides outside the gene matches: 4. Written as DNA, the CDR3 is TGTGCCAGCAGGGATGCGGGAGGCACCGGGGAGCTGTTTTTT. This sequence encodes CASRDAGGTGELFF.

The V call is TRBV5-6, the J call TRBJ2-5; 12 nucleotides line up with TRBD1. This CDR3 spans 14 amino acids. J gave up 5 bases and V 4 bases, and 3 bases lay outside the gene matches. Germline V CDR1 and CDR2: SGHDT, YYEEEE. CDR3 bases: TGTGCCAGCAGCCCGGGACAGGGGGCCGAGACCCAGTACTTC. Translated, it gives CASSPGQGAETQYF.

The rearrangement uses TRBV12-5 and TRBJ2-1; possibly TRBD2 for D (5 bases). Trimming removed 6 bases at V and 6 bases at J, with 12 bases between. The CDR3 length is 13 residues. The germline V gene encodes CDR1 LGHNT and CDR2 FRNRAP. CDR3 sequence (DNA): TGTGCTAGTGGCCCCCGGGGATCCAATGAGCAGTTCTTC. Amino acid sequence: CASGPRGSNEQFF.

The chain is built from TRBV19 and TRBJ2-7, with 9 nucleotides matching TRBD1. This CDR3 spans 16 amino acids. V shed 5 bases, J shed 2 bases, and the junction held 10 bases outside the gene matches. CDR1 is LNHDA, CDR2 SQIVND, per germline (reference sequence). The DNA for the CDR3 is TGTGCCAGTAGTCTCCGGCACAGGGGGCCCACCTACGAGCAGTACTTC. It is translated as CASSLRHRGPTYEQYF.

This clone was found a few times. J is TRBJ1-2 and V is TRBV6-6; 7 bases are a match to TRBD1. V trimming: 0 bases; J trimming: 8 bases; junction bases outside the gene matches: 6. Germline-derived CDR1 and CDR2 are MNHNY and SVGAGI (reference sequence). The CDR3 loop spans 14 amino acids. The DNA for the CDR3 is TGTGCCAGCAGTTACTCGACAGGGAATGTCGGCTACACCTTC. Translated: CASSYSTGNVGYTF.

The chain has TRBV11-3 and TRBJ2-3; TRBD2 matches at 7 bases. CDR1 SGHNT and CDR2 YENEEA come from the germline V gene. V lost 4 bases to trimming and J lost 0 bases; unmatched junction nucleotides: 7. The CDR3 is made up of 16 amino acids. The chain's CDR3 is CASSYQGGLSTDTQYF. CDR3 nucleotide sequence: TGTGCCAGCAGCTACCAGGGAGGGCTGAGCACAGATACGCAGTATTTT.

CDR3 DNA sequence: TGTGCCAGCAGCCGAGCCACAGGGAGGCAGTACTTC. Translation gives CASSRATGRQYF. The genes are TRBV7-2 and TRBJ2-7; TRBD1 is a possible D gene (6 bases). The CDR3 covers 12 residues. The germline gives CDR1 SGHTA, CDR2 FQGNSA. Trimming left V 5 bases short and J 9 bases short, with 14 bases between.

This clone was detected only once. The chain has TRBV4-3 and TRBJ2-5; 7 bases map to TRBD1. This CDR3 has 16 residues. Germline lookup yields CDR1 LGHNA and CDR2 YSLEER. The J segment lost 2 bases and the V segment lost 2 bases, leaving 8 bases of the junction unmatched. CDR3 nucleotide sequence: TGCGCCAGCAGCCAATCCACATCCAGGGGGCAAGAGACCCAGTACTTC. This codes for CASSQSTSRGQETQYF.

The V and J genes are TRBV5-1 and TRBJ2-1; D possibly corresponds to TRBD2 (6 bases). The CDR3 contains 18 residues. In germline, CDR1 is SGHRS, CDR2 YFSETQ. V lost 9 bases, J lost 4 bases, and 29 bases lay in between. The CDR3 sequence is CATSPGETGSGVYNEQFF. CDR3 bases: TGCGCCACTTCGCCGGGGGAAACCGGGAGCGGCGTGTACAATGAGCAGTTCTTC.

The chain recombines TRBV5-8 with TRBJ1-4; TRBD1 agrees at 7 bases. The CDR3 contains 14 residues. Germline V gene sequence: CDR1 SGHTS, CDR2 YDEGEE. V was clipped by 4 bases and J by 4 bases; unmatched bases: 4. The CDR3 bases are TGTGCCAGCAGCCTGGACAGGCTTAATGAAAAACTGTTTTTT. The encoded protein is CASSLDRLNEKLFF.

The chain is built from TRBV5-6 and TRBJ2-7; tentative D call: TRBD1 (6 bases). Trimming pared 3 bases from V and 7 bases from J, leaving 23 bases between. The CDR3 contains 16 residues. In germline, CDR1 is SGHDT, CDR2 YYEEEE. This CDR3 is CASSSDMGADPNEQYF. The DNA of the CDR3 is TGTGCCAGCAGCTCGGACATGGGGGCAGATCCTAATGAGCAGTACTTC.

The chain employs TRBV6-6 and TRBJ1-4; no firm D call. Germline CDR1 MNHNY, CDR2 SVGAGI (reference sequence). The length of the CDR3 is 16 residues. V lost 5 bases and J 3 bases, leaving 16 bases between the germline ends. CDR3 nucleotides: TGTGCCAGCAGTCCTCGGAGGGCCCCACCTAATGAAAAACTGTTTTTT. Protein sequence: CASSPRRAPPNEKLFF.

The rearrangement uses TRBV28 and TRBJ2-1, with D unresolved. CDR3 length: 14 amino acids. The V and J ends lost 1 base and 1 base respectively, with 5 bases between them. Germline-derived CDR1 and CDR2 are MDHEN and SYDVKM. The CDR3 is CASSLFRSYNEQFF. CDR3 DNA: TGTGCCAGCAGTTTATTCAGATCCTACAATGAGCAGTTCTTC.

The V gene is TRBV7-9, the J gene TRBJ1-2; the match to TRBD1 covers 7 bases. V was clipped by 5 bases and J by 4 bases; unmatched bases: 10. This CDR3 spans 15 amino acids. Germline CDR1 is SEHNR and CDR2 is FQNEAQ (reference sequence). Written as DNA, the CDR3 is TGTGCCAGCAGCGCCCGACAGGGTTCGAGCTATGGCTACACCTTC. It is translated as CASSARQGSSYGYTF.

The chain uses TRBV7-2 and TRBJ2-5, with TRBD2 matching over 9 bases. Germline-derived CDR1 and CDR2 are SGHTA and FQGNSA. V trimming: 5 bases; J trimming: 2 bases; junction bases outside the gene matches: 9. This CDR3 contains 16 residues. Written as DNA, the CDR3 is TGTGCCAGCAGCGGCCAGGGACTAGCCCGACAAGAGACCCAGTACTTC. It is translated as CASSGQGLARQETQYF. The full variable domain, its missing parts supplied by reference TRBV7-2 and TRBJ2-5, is GAGVSQSPSNKVTEKGKDVELRCDPISGHTALYWYRQSLGQGLEFLIYFQGNSAPDKSGLPSDRFSAERTGGSVSTLTIQRTQQEDSAVYLCASSGQGLARQETQYFGPGTRLLVL.

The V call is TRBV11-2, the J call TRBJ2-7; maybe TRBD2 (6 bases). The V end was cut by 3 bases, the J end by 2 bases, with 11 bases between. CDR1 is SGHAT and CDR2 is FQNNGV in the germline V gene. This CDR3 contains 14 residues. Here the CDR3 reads CASSFRRETYEQYF. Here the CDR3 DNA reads TGTGCCAGCAGCTTTAGGCGGGAAACCTACGAGCAGTACTTC.

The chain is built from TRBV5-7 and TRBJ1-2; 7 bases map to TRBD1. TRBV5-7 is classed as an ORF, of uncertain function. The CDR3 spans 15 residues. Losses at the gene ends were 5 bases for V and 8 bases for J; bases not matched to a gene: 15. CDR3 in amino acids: CASSTGTARRRGYTF. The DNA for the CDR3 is TGTGCCAGCAGTACCGGGACAGCCCGGCGGCGAGGCTACACCTTC.

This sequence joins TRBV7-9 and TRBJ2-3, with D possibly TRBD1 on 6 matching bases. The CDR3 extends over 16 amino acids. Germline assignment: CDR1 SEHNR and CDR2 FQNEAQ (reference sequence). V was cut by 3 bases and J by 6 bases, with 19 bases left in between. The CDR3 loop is CASSLQGTKRGDTQYF. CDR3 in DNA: TGTGCCAGCAGCTTGCAGGGGACCAAGAGGGGTGATACGCAGTATTTT.

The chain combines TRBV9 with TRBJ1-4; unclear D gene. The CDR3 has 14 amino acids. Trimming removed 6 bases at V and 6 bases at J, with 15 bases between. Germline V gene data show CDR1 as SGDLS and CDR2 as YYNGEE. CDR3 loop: CASNAGTTYEKLFF. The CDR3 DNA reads TGTGCCAGCAACGCAGGCACCACCTATGAAAAACTGTTTTTT.

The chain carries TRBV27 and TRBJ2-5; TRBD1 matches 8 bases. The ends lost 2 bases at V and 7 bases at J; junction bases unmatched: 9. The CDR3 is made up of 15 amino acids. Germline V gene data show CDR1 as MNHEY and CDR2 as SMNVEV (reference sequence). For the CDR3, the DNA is TGTGCCAGCAGTTTAAGGGACGGACAGGGTGGGACCCAGTACTTC. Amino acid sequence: CASSLRDGQGGTQYF.

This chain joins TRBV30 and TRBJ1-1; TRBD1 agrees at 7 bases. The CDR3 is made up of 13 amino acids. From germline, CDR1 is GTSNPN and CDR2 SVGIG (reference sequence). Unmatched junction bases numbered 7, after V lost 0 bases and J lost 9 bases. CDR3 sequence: CAWSVTTQGQAFF. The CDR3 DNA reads TGTGCCTGGAGTGTAACCACACAGGGGCAAGCTTTCTTT.

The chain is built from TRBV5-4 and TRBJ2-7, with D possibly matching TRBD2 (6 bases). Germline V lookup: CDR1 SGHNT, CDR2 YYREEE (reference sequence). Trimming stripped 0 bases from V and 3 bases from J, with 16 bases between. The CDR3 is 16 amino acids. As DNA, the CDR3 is TGTGCCAGCAGCTTGGGGGGTACCGGGAGAGGCTACGAGCAGTACTTC. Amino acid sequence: CASSLGGTGRGYEQYF.

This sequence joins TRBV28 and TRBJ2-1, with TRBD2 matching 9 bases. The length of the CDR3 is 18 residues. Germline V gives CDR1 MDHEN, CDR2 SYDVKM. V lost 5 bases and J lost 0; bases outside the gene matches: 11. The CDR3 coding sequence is TGTGCCAGCAGTCCGCCCGGGACTAGCAGTTTCTCCTACAATGAGCAGTTCTTC. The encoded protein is CASSPPGTSSFSYNEQFF.

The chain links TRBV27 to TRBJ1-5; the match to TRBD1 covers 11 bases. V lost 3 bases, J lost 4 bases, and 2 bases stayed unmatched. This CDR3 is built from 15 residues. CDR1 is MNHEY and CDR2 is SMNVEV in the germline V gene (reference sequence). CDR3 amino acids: CASSFGTGGNQPQHF. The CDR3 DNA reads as TGTGCCAGCAGTTTCGGGACAGGGGGTAATCAGCCCCAGCATTTT.